A single sample gave rise to the 20 T cell receptor beta chains below, sequenced in a study of blood T cell repertoires in COVID-19. Here immunoSEQ multiplex PCR was the method, and the copy in TCRdb shows in-frame clones only, minus some. The sample yields some 220,000 clones, 70% to 90% seen once. The sequencing input was peripheral blood. The receptor source for this set is a man aged 45-65 years with COVID-19, enrolled during active disease.

This rearrangement joins TRBV18 to TRBJ2-7, with 7 bases matching TRBD1. The CDR3 extends over 13 amino acids. V was pared by 2 bases and J by 10 bases, with 8 bases of the junction left unmatched. Per germline, CDR1 KGHSH and CDR2 LQKENI. The CDR3 bases are TGTGCCAGCTCACCAAAACAGGGGCCGATCCAGTACTTC. Protein: CASSPKQGPIQYF. Using reference TRBV18 and TRBJ2-7 for the parts outside the CDR3, the full variable domain is NAGVMQNPRHLVRRRGQEARLRCSPMKGHSHVYWYRQLPEEGLKFMVYLQKENIIDESGMPKERFSAEFPKEGPSILRIQQVVRGDSAAYFCASSPKQGPIQYFGPGTRLTVT.

The chain combines TRBV29-1 with TRBJ2-2; D is unclear. CDR3 length: 15 residues. Germline CDR1 and CDR2: SQVTM and ANQGSEA. V dropped 4 bases and J dropped 0 bases, with 12 bases sitting between them. CDR3 in amino acids: CSVAVRPANTGELFF. The CDR3 DNA reads as TGCAGCGTTGCCGTCCGTCCAGCGAACACCGGGGAGCTGTTTTTT.

The chain joins TRBV15 to TRBJ2-4; a possible D gene is TRBD2 (7 bases). V gave up 4 bases and J gave up 2 bases, with 18 bases separating them. Germline CDR1 and CDR2: LNHNV and YYDKDF (reference sequence). CDR3 length: 17 amino acids. The chain's CDR3 is CATSTLTGGVTKNIQYF. CDR3 nucleotide sequence: TGTGCCACCAGCACCCTAACGGGGGGCGTAACCAAAAACATTCAGTACTTC.

J is TRBJ1-4 and V is TRBV7-9; D is uncertain. The CDR3 length is 15 residues. V was cut by 1 base and J by 5 bases, with 11 bases left in between. In germline, CDR1 is SEHNR, CDR2 FQNEAQ (reference sequence). Written as DNA, the CDR3 is TGTGCCAGCAGCTTAGGGAGCGGGGAAAATGAAAAACTGTTTTTT. Protein: CASSLGSGENEKLFF.

The chain carries TRBV4-1 and TRBJ2-7; 8 bases agree with TRBD1. Trimming removed 4 bases from V and 7 bases from J; junction bases left unmatched: 12. Germline V lookup: CDR1 MGHRA, CDR2 YSYEKL. The CDR3 sequence is 15 residues long. CDR3 amino acids: CASSPRRQGYGEQYF. The CDR3 DNA reads TGCGCCAGCAGCCCCCGAAGACAGGGGTATGGAGAGCAGTACTTC.

In its sample, this clone was seen a few times. The chain carries TRBV6-5 and TRBJ2-6; D may be TRBD2 (7 bases). Germline assignment: CDR1 MNHEY and CDR2 SVGAGI. The CDR3 is 16 residues long. V was cut by 2 bases and J by 2 bases, with 10 bases left in between. CDR3 bases: TGTGCCAGCAGTTACGGGGGGGCAACTGGGGCCAACGTCCTGACTTTC. It encodes CASSYGGATGANVLTF.

The genes are TRBV4-1 and TRBJ2-5, with 13 bases that match TRBD2. Trimming cost V 0 bases and J 4 bases; bases outside gene matches: 8. This CDR3 comprises 18 residues. CDR1 is MGHRA and CDR2 is YSYEKL in the germline V gene. CDR3 sequence (DNA): TGCGCCAGCAGCCAAGAATACGGACTAGCGGGGGATAGAGAGACCCAGTACTTC. Protein sequence: CASSQEYGLAGDRETQYF.

The V and J genes are TRBV11-2 and TRBJ2-2; D perhaps matches TRBD2 (5 bases). Germline V lookup: CDR1 SGHAT, CDR2 FQNNGV. V was pared by 8 bases and J by 2 bases, with 21 bases between. The CDR3 is made up of 17 amino acids. The CDR3 is CASGVTTNSFNTGELFF. The CDR3 region has the DNA TGTGCCAGCGGAGTGACTACAAACTCCTTTAACACCGGGGAGCTGTTTTTT. The full variable domain, in which reference TRBV11-2 and TRBJ2-2 provide the parts outside the CDR3, is EAGVAQSPRYKIIEKRQSVAFWCNPISGHATLYWYQQILGQGPKLLIQFQNNGVVDDSQLPKDRFSAERLKGVDSTLKIQPAKLEDSAVYLCASGVTTNSFNTGELFFGEGSRLTVL.

Comments on this clone: The sample holds other DNA sequences that translate to the same CDR3. The chain has TRBV5-1 and TRBJ2-3; 13 bases line up with TRBD2. Germline V gene sequence: CDR1 SGHRS, CDR2 YFSETQ. Germline trimming cut 2 bases from V and 3 bases from J; bases unmatched to any gene: 0. This CDR3 is 15 amino acids long. Written as DNA, the CDR3 is TGCGCCAGCAGCTTACTAGCGGGGGGGACAGATACGCAGTATTTT. It yields the protein CASSLLAGGTDTQYF.

This chain uses TRBV19 with TRBJ2-1; D perhaps matches TRBD1 (5 bases). Germline CDR1 is LNHDA and CDR2 is SQIVND (reference sequence). This CDR3 comprises 14 residues. Trimming removed 2 bases from V and 3 bases from J, with 8 bases in between. The CDR3 loop is CASSIQGLYNEQFF. In nucleotides, the CDR3 is TGTGCCAGTAGTATACAGGGCCTCTACAATGAGCAGTTCTTC.

The V gene is TRBV6-5, the J gene TRBJ2-1; 7 bases map to TRBD1. The J segment lost 10 bases and the V segment lost 5 bases, leaving 8 bases of the junction unmatched. Looked up from germline, CDR1 is MNHEY and CDR2 is SVGAGI. The CDR3 runs 13 residues. CDR3 protein: CASSQQQGLEQFF. Written as DNA, the CDR3 is TGTGCCAGCAGTCAACAACAGGGGCTGGAGCAGTTCTTC.

The chain carries TRBV30 and TRBJ1-5, with 7 bases matching TRBD1. The germline gives CDR1 GTSNPN, CDR2 SVGIG (reference sequence). The CDR3 runs to 13 residues. V lost 4 bases and J lost 6; bases outside the gene matches: 6. CDR3 protein: CAWNTGVGQPQHF. DNA of the CDR3: TGTGCCTGGAACACAGGGGTAGGTCAGCCCCAGCATTTT.

The rearrangement uses TRBV5-4 and TRBJ2-1; no clear D. CDR3 length: 15 residues. Per germline, CDR1 SGHNT and CDR2 YYREEE (reference sequence). Trimming pared 0 bases from V and 0 bases from J, leaving 7 bases between. CDR3 amino acids: CASSLETRSYNEQFF. The CDR3 DNA is TGTGCCAGCAGCTTGGAGACTCGCTCCTACAATGAGCAGTTCTTC.

This clone was found a few times. The chain is built from TRBV4-1 and TRBJ2-7; 8 nucleotides align to TRBD1. The CDR3 sequence is 15 residues long. CDR1 and CDR2 (germline): MGHRA, YSYEKL. V lost 1 base to trimming and J lost 6 bases; unmatched junction nucleotides: 8. The CDR3 DNA is TGCGCCAGCAGCCAAGTCACGGCAGGGGGCGGCGAGCAGTACTTC. Its protein is CASSQVTAGGGEQYF.

The genes are TRBV5-3 and TRBJ2-6; perhaps TRBD2 as D (6 bases). TRBV5-3 counts as an open reading frame of uncertain function. Trimming took 3 bases from V and 4 from J, leaving 17 bases between them. CDR3 size: 17 residues. As DNA, the CDR3 is TGTGCCAGAAGCTCGGCGGTCGGGGAGGCAGGGGCCAACGTCCTGACTTTC. Amino acid sequence: CARSSAVGEAGANVLTF.

The chain recombines TRBV9 with TRBJ2-7, with D possibly matching TRBD1 (6 bases). The CDR3 extends over 14 amino acids. Trimming removed 4 bases from V and 1 base from J, with 12 bases in between. Per the germline V gene, CDR1 is SGDLS and CDR2 is YYNGEE. In DNA form, the CDR3 reads TGTGCCAGCAGCTTGGGACATGATTCCTACGAGCAGTACTTC. Residues: CASSLGHDSYEQYF.

This chain connects TRBV2 to TRBJ2-1; D is perhaps TRBD1 (6 bases). V shed 6 bases and J shed 8 bases, with 20 bases lying between them. Germline loops: CDR1 SNHLY, CDR2 FYNNEI. This CDR3 has 15 residues. In nucleotides, the CDR3 is TGTGCCAGCAGAGTAAGCAGGGGCTACAGCGATGAGCAGTTCTTC. Translation gives CASRVSRGYSDEQFF. Full variable domain (missing parts from reference TRBV2 and TRBJ2-1): EPEVTQTPSHQVTQMGQEVILRCVPISNHLYFYWYRQILGQKVEFLVSFYNNEISEKSEIFDDQFSVERPDGSNFTLKIRSTKLEDSAMYFCASRVSRGYSDEQFFGPGTRLTVL.

The chain carries TRBV2 and TRBJ2-7; 8 bases align to TRBD1. Looked up from germline, CDR1 is SNHLY and CDR2 is FYNNEI. Unmatched junction bases numbered 8, after V lost 5 bases and J lost 2 bases. The CDR3 is made up of 15 amino acids. For the CDR3, the DNA is TGTGCCAGCAGTCACCGGGACAGGCAGACCTACGAGCAGTACTTC. It translates to CASSHRDRQTYEQYF.

The V gene is TRBV6-6, the J gene TRBJ2-7, with 11 bases fitting TRBD2. The CDR3 totals 16 residues. From germline, CDR1 is MNHNY and CDR2 SVGAGI (reference sequence). The V segment lost 5 bases and the J segment 0 bases; nucleotides outside the gene matches: 6. CDR3 bases: TGTGCCAGCAGTATCACTAGCGGGGGCCCCTCCTACGAGCAGTACTTC. The encoded protein is CASSITSGGPSYEQYF.

This chain links TRBV7-6 with TRBJ1-1, with D perhaps matching TRBD1 (6 bases). V was shortened by 0 bases and J by 1 base, with 12 bases between the two germline ends. In germline, CDR1 is SGHVS, CDR2 FNYEAQ. The CDR3 runs 16 residues. The CDR3 protein is CASSLAPGQSNTEAFF. CDR3 bases: TGTGCCAGCAGCTTAGCACCAGGACAGTCGAACACTGAAGCTTTCTTT.